Listed below are T cell receptor beta chains from one sample, sequenced in a study of blood T cells in healthy people across ages. One entry per CDR3 protein results from TCRdb running MiXCR on the 5' RACE reads. The sample includes around 790,000 distinct CDR3 sequences, around 43% of them seen just once. Sequenced: blood. All receptors derive from a man aged 55 to 70 in good health. Both conserved end residues are part of each CDR3. A clone size is listed for some rows: how often the clone was seen (once, few, many), or a class if it is expanded.

clone_size	v_call	j_call	cdr3_aa
few	TRBV14	TRBJ2-1	CASSSMIGSGGLNEQFF
-	TRBV6-5	TRBJ1-2	CASSYSIVNYGYTF
-	TRBV29-1	TRBJ1-5	CSVLTGNQPQHF
-	TRBV6-1	TRBJ2-5	CASSDSGGTQETQYF
few	TRBV7-8	TRBJ2-1	CASSSYGDASYNEQFF
-	TRBV29-1	TRBJ2-7	CSVGYGYEQYF
-	TRBV6-2/TRBV6-3	-	CASSAGAGNIQYF
-	TRBV7-2	TRBJ2-6	CASSPKSRTGANVLTF
-	TRBV2	TRBJ1-4	CASTALMGPLEKLFF
-	TRBV25-1	TRBJ2-3	CASSDPRRGTDTQYF
once	TRBV6-2/TRBV6-3	TRBJ2-5	CACIFLSPQETQYF
few	TRBV20-1	TRBJ2-3	CSARDVGNTDTQYF
many	TRBV7-2	TRBJ2-7	CASSLDGQLGEQYF
once	TRBV29-1	TRBJ1-4	CSGTLRTNEKLFF
few	TRBV7-6	TRBJ2-7	CASSLNGGPSYEQYF
-	TRBV2	TRBJ1-4	CATEGGAREKLFF
-	TRBV7-9	TRBJ1-2	CASSPGDGISDDYGYTF
-	TRBV5-6	TRBJ2-7	CASSPPSGGPYEQYF
-	TRBV20-1	TRBJ2-1	CSARGLAGGSYNEQFF
-	TRBV12-3/TRBV12-4	TRBJ2-1	CASRPGLAGGGNNEQFF
few	TRBV5-1	TRBJ2-7	CASSLWTGDEQYF
few	TRBV9	TRBJ2-3	CASSPIRVDTQYF
few	TRBV3-1	TRBJ1-2	CASSQDDVRSGYTF
-	TRBV11-3	TRBJ1-2	CASSLGPGENSYTF
-	TRBV19	-	CASSIVGAPYEQYF
few	TRBV12-3/TRBV12-4	TRBJ1-5	CASRLGTGIGQPQHF
-	TRBV7-9	TRBJ2-7	CASSSGQGAGNEQYF
-	TRBV5-4	TRBJ2-5	CASSTGLARIGETQYF
-	TRBV5-1	TRBJ1-4	CASSLEFGGEKLFF